This entry lists 25 T cell receptor beta chains sequenced from one sample in a study of blood T cell repertoires in COVID-19. Measured with immunoSEQ multiplex PCR; TCRdb has only the in-frame clones, and not every one. The profile shows hundreds of thousands of clones, 85% of them singletons. Sequenced: PBMCs or T cells enriched from blood (not recorded which). These receptors were taken from a young woman who had been exposed to COVID-19.

In nucleotides, the CDR3 is TGTGCCAGCAGCTTACTTTCTCTGGGACTTAACACTGAAGCTTTCTTT. It specifies CASSLLSLGLNTEAFF. The chain is built from TRBV7-2 and TRBJ1-1; TRBD1 might be the D (5 bases). V lost 2 bases to trimming and J lost 2 bases, with 15 bases between them. The CDR3 contains 16 residues. Germline CDR1 and CDR2: SGHTA and FQGNSA. Full variable domain (outside the CDR3, taken from reference TRBV7-2 and TRBJ1-1): GAGVSQSPSNKVTEKGKDVELRCDPISGHTALYWYRQSLGQGLEFLIYFQGNSAPDKSGLPSDRFSAERTGGSVSTLTIQRTQQEDSAVYLCASSLLSLGLNTEAFFGQGTRLTVV.

The chain uses TRBV2 and TRBJ1-5; D remains unclear. Looked up from germline, CDR1 is SNHLY and CDR2 is FYNNEI. Deletions cut 3 bases from V and 5 bases from J, with 5 bases between. CDR3 size: 12 residues. The CDR3 protein is CASSDGDQPQHF. CDR3 nucleotides: TGTGCCAGCAGTGATGGAGATCAGCCCCAGCATTTT.

The CDR3: CAWIPPPTSGRYETQYF. The DNA of the CDR3 is TGTGCCTGGATCCCCCCCCCTACTAGCGGGAGGTACGAGACCCAGTACTTC. This chain links TRBV30 with TRBJ2-5; TRBD2 aligns across 12 bases. The V segment lost 4 bases and the J segment 5 bases; nucleotides outside the gene matches: 14. Germline lookup yields CDR1 GTSNPN and CDR2 SVGIG (reference sequence). The CDR3 sequence is 17 residues long.

The chain couples TRBV5-8 to TRBJ1-2, with D perhaps matching TRBD1 (5 bases). The CDR3 contains 12 residues. The germline V and J ends were trimmed by 4 bases and 10 bases, with 14 bases remaining between them. CDR1 is SGHTS, CDR2 YDEGEE, per germline. CDR3 in DNA: TGTGCCAGCAGCATGCCCAGGGTTGCCTACACCTTC. The encoded protein is CASSMPRVAYTF.

The chain recombines TRBV6-5 with TRBJ1-4; 8 bases agree with TRBD1. Per germline, CDR1 MNHEY and CDR2 SVGAGI. This CDR3 contains 15 residues. V was clipped by 6 bases and J by 7 bases; unmatched bases: 10. Here the CDR3 reads CASSDRTGRGEKLFF. In DNA, the CDR3 is TGTGCCAGCAGCGACCGGACAGGGAGGGGTGAAAAACTGTTTTTT.

The J gene is TRBJ1-2, the V gene TRBV3-1 (or the pseudogene TRBV3-2), with no clear D. The CDR3 spans 14 residues. Germline V gene lookup returns CDR1 LGHDT and CDR2 YNNKEL (reference sequence). The V end lost 0 bases, the J end lost 4 bases, and 9 bases lay between the germline ends. In DNA, the CDR3 is TGTGCCAGCAGCCAAGATGTAGTCGCCTATGGCTACACCTTC. It codes for CASSQDVVAYGYTF.

This chain connects TRBV6-5 to TRBJ1-1; 7 bases line up with TRBD1. V trimming: 4 bases; J trimming: 4 bases; junction bases outside the gene matches: 9. The germline V gene encodes CDR1 MNHEY and CDR2 SVGAGI. This CDR3 spans 15 amino acids. The CDR3 spells CASSSRQGWGTEAFF. CDR3 DNA: TGTGCCAGCAGTTCCAGACAGGGATGGGGCACTGAAGCTTTCTTT.

The rearrangement joins TRBV23-1 to TRBJ1-4, with 8 bases identical to TRBD1. TRBV23-1 is placed among ORFs of uncertain function. V shed 1 base and J 7 bases; nucleotides not matched to a gene: 8. The CDR3 totals 16 residues. This chain's CDR3 is CASSQWPGQVSEKLFF. The CDR3 DNA reads TGCGCCAGCAGTCAATGGCCGGGACAGGTGTCTGAAAAACTGTTTTTT.

This clone was observed a single time. This rearrangement joins TRBV9 to TRBJ2-5; D remains ambiguous. V gave up 0 bases and J gave up 4 bases, with 10 bases separating them. The germline gives CDR1 SGDLS, CDR2 YYNGEE. This CDR3 spans 14 amino acids. In DNA, the CDR3 is TGTGCCAGCAGCGTAGATGCGAGCCTAGAGACCCAGTACTTC. The encoded protein is CASSVDASLETQYF.

This clone was counted a single time. V gene TRBV2 combines with J gene TRBJ1-5; a weak D match, TRBD1 (6 bases). The CDR3 extends over 15 amino acids. CDR1 SNHLY and CDR2 FYNNEI come from the germline V gene. V was shortened by 3 bases and J by 11 bases, with 20 bases between the two germline ends. Here the CDR3 reads CASSERQVPQRAQHF. For the CDR3, the DNA is TGTGCCAGCAGTGAGAGACAGGTGCCTCAACGTGCCCAGCATTTT.

V gene TRBV5-1 combines with J gene TRBJ2-5; maybe TRBD2 (6 bases). Trimming took off 4 bases at V and 5 bases at J, with 18 bases between the two ends. Per the germline V gene, CDR1 is SGHRS and CDR2 is YFSETQ. There are 15 residues in the CDR3. CDR3 sequence: CASSISGPSGETQYF. DNA for the CDR3: TGCGCCAGCAGCATTAGCGGACCCTCGGGGGAGACCCAGTACTTC.

This clone was detected only once. The rearrangement uses TRBV4-1 and TRBJ2-7; 7 bases match TRBD1. Germline V gene sequence: CDR1 MGHRA, CDR2 YSYEKL. V gave up 2 bases and J gave up 3 bases; unmatched junction bases: 4. There are 14 residues in the CDR3. CDR3 region: CASSQTTGDYEQYF. The CDR3 DNA sequence: TGCGCCAGCAGCCAAACTACAGGGGACTACGAGCAGTACTTC.

There are a few counts of this clone. The rearrangement links TRBV24-1 to TRBJ1-5; D is perhaps TRBD1 (5 bases). The V gene lost 3 bases and the J gene lost 3 bases, with 14 bases spanning the gap. CDR1 KGHDR and CDR2 SFDVKD come from the germline V gene. The CDR3 is 16 amino acids. CDR3 sequence: CATSDHQGNINQPQHF. CDR3 nucleotide sequence: TGTGCCACCAGTGATCATCAGGGCAATATCAATCAGCCCCAGCATTTT.

The chain has TRBV4-2 and TRBJ2-5; TRBD2 agrees at 9 bases. CDR3 length equals 17 residues. V lost 0 bases, J lost 2 bases, and 7 bases stayed unmatched. Germline V gene lookup returns CDR1 LGHNA and CDR2 YNFKEQ. The CDR3 coding sequence is TGTGCCAGCAGCCAAGATGTTAGCGGGGGCCTTCAAGAGACCCAGTACTTC. It specifies CASSQDVSGGLQETQYF.

The chain's CDR3 is CASSFRTSAPYF. As DNA, the CDR3 is TGTGCCAGCAGCTTCCGGACTAGCGCGCCGTATTTT. The chain employs TRBV7-2 and TRBJ2-3; 9 positions match TRBD2. J lost 14 bases, V lost 3 bases, and 6 bases had no gene match. The CDR3 length is 12 residues. Looked up from germline, CDR1 is SGHTA and CDR2 is FQGNSA.

This clone turned up a few times. J is TRBJ2-7 and V is TRBV5-6; possibly TRBD1 for D (5 bases). This CDR3 contains 13 residues. The germline CDR1 and CDR2 sequences are SGHDT and YYEEEE. V shed 4 bases and J shed 6 bases, with 14 bases lying between them. CDR3 residues: CASSTDRTREQYF. The CDR3 region has the DNA TGTGCCAGCAGCACCGACAGAACGCGCGAGCAGTACTTC.

V gene TRBV14 combines with J gene TRBJ2-2, with D perhaps matching TRBD1 (5 bases). The CDR3 runs 14 residues. Per germline, CDR1 SGHDN and CDR2 FVKESK. With 6 bases removed from V and 4 bases from J, the gap between germline ends came to 12 bases. The chain's CDR3 is CASSPIRATGELFF. CDR3 bases: TGTGCCAGCAGTCCGATCAGGGCCACCGGGGAGCTGTTTTTT.

V usage is TRBV20-1 and J usage is TRBJ2-1; 7 bases line up with TRBD1. Germline values: CDR1 DFQATT, CDR2 SNEGSKA (reference sequence). The CDR3 is made up of 11 amino acids. V lost 6 bases and J lost 15; bases outside the gene matches: 11. Written as DNA, the CDR3 is TGCAGTGCCCCAAGGGGGCGGGTTGGGTTCTTC. Protein: CSAPRGRVGFF.

This clone is a singleton in its sample. V usage is TRBV11-3 and J usage is TRBJ2-1, with TRBD2 matching over 7 bases. Germline V gene sequence: CDR1 SGHNT, CDR2 YENEEA. J was trimmed by 2 bases and V by 3 bases; bases with no gene match: 4. The CDR3 consists of 15 residues. The CDR3 sequence: CASSLSLAAYNEQFF. Written as DNA, the CDR3 is TGTGCCAGCAGCTTGAGCCTAGCGGCCTACAATGAGCAGTTCTTC.

The chain uses TRBV5-4 and TRBJ2-1; D may be TRBD2 (5 bases). The V end was cut by 1 base, the J end by 10 bases, with 18 bases between. Germline CDR1 is SGHNT and CDR2 is YYREEE (reference sequence). The CDR3 covers 15 residues. As DNA, the CDR3 is TGTGCCAGCAGCTTGCCGACCTTACTCGGCGGGGAGCAGTTCTTC. This sequence encodes CASSLPTLLGGEQFF.

This clone has a handful of counts. The sample contains more than one DNA sequence encoding this CDR3. This chain uses TRBV6-5 with TRBJ1-5; 9 bases are a match to TRBD1. CDR3 length equals 14 residues. The germline V gene encodes CDR1 MNHEY and CDR2 SVGAGI. The V gene end was trimmed by 4 bases and the J gene end by 7 bases; junction bases not matched to a gene: 5. CDR3 sequence reads: CASSSQGAGQPQHF. The CDR3 DNA is TGTGCCAGCAGTTCACAGGGGGCTGGGCAGCCCCAGCATTTT.

This clone showed up just a few times. This chain connects TRBV5-1 to TRBJ2-5; D is unclear. Trimming took off 0 bases at V and 5 bases at J, with 5 bases between the two ends. This CDR3 spans 12 amino acids. The germline CDR1 and CDR2 sequences are SGHRS and YFSETQ. This CDR3 reads CASSLVEETQYF. DNA for the CDR3: TGCGCCAGCAGCTTGGTAGAGGAGACCCAGTACTTC.

This rearrangement joins TRBV4-1 to TRBJ1-2; 9 bases agree with TRBD1. V lost 3 bases to trimming and J lost 1 base; unmatched junction nucleotides: 9. Looked up from germline, CDR1 is MGHRA and CDR2 is YSYEKL. The CDR3 consists of 17 residues. CDR3 DNA: TGCGCCAGCAGCCAGGAAGTTCCGGGACAGGGTAACTATGGCTACACCTTC. This sequence encodes CASSQEVPGQGNYGYTF.

This clone was seen only once. V usage is TRBV9 and J usage is TRBJ1-1; 7 nucleotides line up with TRBD1. Germline loops: CDR1 SGDLS, CDR2 YYNGEE. Trimming took 3 bases from V and 1 from J; bases not matched to a gene: 6. The CDR3 covers 15 residues. CDR3 nucleotide sequence: TGTGCCAGCAGCGGCCGGGACAGTAAGAACACTGAAGCTTTCTTT. This sequence encodes CASSGRDSKNTEAFF.

The rearrangement joins TRBV5-1 to TRBJ1-1, with TRBD1 matching 7 bases. The V gene end was trimmed by 4 bases and the J gene end by 4 bases; junction bases not matched to a gene: 10. Germline values: CDR1 SGHRS, CDR2 YFSETQ. The CDR3 sequence is 15 residues long. The CDR3 sequence is CASSPQTGPSTEAFF. In DNA form, the CDR3 reads TGCGCCAGCAGCCCCCAGACAGGGCCGAGCACTGAAGCTTTCTTT.